This TCR beta chain originates from a study of T-cell reconstitution after alpha-beta-depleted transplantation in children. Study-wide points: After one year, T-cell counts and TCRbeta diversity mostly came from new T cells. Several hundred expanded graft clones reportedly supplied alpha-beta T cells about two months after transplant. Day-60 TCRbeta diversity that was high in some patients was derived from surviving recipient T cells and thymic progenitors.

Germline-derived CDR1 and CDR2 are GTSNPN and SVGIG (reference sequence). V lost 4 bases to trimming and J lost 8 bases, with 9 bases between them. This CDR3 has 12 residues. The TCRbeta library was prepared with unique molecular identifiers. Via MiXCR, TCRdb re-called the PCR reads, giving one row per CDR3 protein. The profile covers roughly 100,000 distinct CDR3 sequences, with around 6.1% appearing a single time and roughly 5.5% taken by the ten largest. In regard to this clonotype: Its antigen is still unknown.

The TCR originated in a female patient between 2 and 15 years old who had a stem cell transplant for Fanconi anemia, so the T cells may come from the graft donor. V is TRBV30 and J is TRBJ1-6, with D possibly matching TRBD1 (5 bases). The sequences come from PBMCs, mostly from graft donor cells, collected 60 days after TCRalphabeta/CD19-depleted stem cell transplant. The CDR3 reads CAWKGPYSPLHF. The CDR3 bases are TGTGCCTGGAAGGGGCCGTATTCACCCCTCCACTTT.